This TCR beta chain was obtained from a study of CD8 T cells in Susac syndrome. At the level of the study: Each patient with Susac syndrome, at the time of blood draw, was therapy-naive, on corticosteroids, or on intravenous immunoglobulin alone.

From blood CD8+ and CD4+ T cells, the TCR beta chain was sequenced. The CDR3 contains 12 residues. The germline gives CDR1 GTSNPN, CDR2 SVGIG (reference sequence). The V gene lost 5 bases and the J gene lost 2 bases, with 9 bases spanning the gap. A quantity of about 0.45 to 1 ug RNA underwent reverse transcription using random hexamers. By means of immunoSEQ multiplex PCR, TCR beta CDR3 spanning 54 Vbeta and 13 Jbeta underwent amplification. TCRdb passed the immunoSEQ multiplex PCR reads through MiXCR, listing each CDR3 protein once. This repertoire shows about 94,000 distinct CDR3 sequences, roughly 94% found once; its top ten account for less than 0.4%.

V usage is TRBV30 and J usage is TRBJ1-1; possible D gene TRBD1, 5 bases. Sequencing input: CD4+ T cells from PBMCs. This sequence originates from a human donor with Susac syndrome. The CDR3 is CAWARANTEAFF. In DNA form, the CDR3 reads TGTGCCTGGGCCAGGGCCAACACTGAAGCTTTCTTT.